This record concerns one TCR beta chain sequence. The data stem from a study of cytomegalovirus exposure and HLA in healthy donors. J was trimmed by 8 bases and V by 3 bases; bases with no gene match: 5. CDR3 size: 13 residues. Germline values: CDR1 KGHSH, CDR2 LQKENI. The primer mix had 60 Vbeta and 13 Jbeta primers. The assay was immunoSEQ multiplex PCR, and TCRdb's table has in-frame clones only and misses some. The data show some 90,000 clones, 70% to 85% seen once. The sample taken for sequencing was PBMCs. This receptor was identified in a human donor in good health. V and J are TRBV18 and TRBJ1-2, with 8 bases lining up with TRBD1. CDR3 DNA sequence: TGTGCCAGCTCACCGAAGACAGGGGAAGGCTACACCTTC. As protein: CASSPKTGEGYTF.